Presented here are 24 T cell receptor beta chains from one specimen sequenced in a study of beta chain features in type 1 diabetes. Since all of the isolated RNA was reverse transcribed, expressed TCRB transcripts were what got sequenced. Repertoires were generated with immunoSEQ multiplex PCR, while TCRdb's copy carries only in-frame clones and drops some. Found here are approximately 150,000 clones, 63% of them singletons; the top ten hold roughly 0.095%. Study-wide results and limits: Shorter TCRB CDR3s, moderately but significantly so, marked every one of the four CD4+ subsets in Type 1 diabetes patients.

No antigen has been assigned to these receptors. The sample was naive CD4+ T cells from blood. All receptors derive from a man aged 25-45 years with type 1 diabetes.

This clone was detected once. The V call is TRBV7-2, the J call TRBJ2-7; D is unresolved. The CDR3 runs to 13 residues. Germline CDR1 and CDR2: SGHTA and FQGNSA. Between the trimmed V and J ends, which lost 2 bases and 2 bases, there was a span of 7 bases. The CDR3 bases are TGTGCCAGCAGCTTAATCGCTGCCTACGAGCAGTACTTC. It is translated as CASSLIAAYEQYF.

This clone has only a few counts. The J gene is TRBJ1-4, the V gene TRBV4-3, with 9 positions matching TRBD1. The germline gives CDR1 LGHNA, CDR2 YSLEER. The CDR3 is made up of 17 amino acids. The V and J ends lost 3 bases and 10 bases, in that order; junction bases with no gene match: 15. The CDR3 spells CASSHPDRGEDTGKLFF. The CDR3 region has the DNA TGCGCCAGCAGCCATCCGGACAGGGGCGAGGATACAGGAAAACTGTTTTTT.

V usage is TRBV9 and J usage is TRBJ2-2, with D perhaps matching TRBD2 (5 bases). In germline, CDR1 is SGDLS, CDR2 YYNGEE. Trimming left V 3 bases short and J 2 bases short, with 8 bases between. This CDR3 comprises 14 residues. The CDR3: CASSDPGNTGELFF. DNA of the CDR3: TGTGCCAGCAGCGACCCGGGAAACACCGGGGAGCTGTTTTTT.

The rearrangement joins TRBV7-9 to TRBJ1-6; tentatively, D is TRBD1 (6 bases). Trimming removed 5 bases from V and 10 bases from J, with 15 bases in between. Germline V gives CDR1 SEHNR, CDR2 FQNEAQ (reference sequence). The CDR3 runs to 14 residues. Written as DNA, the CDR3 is TGTGCCAGCAGCAATCGGGAAGGGGGATCACCCCTCCACTTT. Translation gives CASSNREGGSPLHF.

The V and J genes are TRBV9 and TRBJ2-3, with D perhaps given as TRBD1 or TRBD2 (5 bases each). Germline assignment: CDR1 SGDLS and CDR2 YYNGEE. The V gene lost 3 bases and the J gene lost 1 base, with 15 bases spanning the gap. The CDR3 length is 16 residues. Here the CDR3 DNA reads TGTGCCAGCAGCGCGCTCGGGGCCCTGGGCACAGATACGCAGTATTTT. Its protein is CASSALGALGTDTQYF.

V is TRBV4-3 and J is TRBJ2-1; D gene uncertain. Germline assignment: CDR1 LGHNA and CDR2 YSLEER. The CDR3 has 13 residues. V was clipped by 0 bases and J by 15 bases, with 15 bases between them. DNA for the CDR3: TGCGCCAGCAGCCAAGATATAGAGGATCTACGGTTCTTC. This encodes CASSQDIEDLRFF.

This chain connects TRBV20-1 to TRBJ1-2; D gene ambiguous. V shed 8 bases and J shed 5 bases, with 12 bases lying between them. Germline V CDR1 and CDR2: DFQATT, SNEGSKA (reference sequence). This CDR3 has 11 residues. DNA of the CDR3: TGCAGTTCGCTTCGAAGTTATGGCTACACCTTC. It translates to CSSLRSYGYTF.

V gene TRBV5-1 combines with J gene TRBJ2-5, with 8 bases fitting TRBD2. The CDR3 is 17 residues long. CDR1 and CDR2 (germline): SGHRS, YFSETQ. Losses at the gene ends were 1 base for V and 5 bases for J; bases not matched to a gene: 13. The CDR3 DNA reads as TGCGCCAGCAGCTTGCGAACCTCCGGGAGGGCCGGGGAGACCCAGTACTTC. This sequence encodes CASSLRTSGRAGETQYF.

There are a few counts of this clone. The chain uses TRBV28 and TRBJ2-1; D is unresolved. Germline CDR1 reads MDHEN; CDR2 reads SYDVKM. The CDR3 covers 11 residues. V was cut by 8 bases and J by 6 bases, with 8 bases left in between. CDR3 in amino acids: CASGFFNEQFF. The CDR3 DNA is TGTGCCAGCGGATTTTTCAATGAGCAGTTCTTC.

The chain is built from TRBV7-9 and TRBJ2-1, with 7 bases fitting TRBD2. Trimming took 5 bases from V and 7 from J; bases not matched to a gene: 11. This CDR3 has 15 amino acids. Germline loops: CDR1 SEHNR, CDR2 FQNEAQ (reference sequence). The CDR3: CASSPRWAGENEQFF. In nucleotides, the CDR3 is TGTGCCAGCAGCCCTCGTTGGGCGGGGGAAAATGAGCAGTTCTTC.

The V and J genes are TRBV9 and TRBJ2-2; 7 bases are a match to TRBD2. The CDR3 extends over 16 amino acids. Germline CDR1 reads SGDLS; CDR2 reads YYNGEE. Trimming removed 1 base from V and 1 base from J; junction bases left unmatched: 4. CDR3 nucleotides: TGTGCCAGCAGCGTAAGAACTAGCGAGAACACCGGGGAGCTGTTTTTT. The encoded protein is CASSVRTSENTGELFF.

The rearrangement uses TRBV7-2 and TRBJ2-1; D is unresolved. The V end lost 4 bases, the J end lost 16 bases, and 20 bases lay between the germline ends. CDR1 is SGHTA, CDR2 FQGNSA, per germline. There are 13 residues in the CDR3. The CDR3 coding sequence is TGTGCCAGCAGCTGCGCCCGGTCCAGGCCTAGATTCTTC. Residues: CASSCARSRPRFF.

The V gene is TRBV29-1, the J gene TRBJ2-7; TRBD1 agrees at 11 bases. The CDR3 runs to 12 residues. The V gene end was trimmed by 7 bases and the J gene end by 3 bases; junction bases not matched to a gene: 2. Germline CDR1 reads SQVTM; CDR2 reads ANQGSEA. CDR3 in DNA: TGCAGCGCAGGGACAGGGGGCTACGAGCAGTACTTC. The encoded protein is CSAGTGGYEQYF.

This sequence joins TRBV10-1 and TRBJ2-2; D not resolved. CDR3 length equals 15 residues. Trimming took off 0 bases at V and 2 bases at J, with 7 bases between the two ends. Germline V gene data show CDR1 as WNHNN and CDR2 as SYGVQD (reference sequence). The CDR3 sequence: CASSESWGNTGELFF. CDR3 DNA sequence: TGCGCCAGCAGTGAGTCTTGGGGAAACACCGGGGAGCTGTTTTTT.

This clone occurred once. CDR3 in DNA: TGCGCCAGCAGCCAAGATCTATTGGGAGGGGCTGGGGCCAACGTCCTGACTTTC. Encoded protein: CASSQDLLGGAGANVLTF. The chain couples TRBV4-3 to TRBJ2-6; 7 bases match TRBD2. Germline CDR1 is LGHNA and CDR2 is YSLEER. The V and J ends lost 0 bases and 2 bases, in that order; junction bases with no gene match: 7. The CDR3 sequence is 18 residues long.

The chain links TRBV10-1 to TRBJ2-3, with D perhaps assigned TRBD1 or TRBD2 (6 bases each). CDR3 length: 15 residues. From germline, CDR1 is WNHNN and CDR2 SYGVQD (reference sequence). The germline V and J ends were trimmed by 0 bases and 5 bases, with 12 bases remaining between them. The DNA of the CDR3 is TGCGCCAGCAGTGAGTCGATCGGAGGGGGAGATACGCAGTATTTT. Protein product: CASSESIGGGDTQYF.

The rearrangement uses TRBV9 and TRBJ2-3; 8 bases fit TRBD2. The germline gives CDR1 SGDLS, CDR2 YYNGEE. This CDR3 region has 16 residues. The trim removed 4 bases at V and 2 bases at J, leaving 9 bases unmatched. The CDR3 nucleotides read TGTGCCAGCAGCTCCACAGCGGGGGTGTACACAGATACGCAGTATTTT. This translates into CASSSTAGVYTDTQYF.

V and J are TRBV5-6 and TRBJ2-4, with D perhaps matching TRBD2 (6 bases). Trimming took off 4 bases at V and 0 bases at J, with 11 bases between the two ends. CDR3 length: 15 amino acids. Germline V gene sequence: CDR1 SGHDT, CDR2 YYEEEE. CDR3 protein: CASSQEGKAKNIQYF. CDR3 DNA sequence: TGTGCCAGCAGCCAGGAGGGGAAAGCCAAAAACATTCAGTACTTC.

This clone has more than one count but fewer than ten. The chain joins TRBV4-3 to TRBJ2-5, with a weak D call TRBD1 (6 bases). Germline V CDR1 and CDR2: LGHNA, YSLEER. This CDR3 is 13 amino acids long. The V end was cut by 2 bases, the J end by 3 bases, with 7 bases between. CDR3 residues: CASSQRTEETQYF. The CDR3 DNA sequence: TGCGCCAGCAGCCAACGGACAGAAGAGACCCAGTACTTC.

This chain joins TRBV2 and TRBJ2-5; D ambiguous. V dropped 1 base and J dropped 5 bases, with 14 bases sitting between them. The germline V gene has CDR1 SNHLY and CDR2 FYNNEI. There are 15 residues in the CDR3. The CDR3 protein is CASSEEVGLVETQYF. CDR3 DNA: TGTGCCAGCAGTGAAGAGGTGGGCCTCGTCGAGACCCAGTACTTC.

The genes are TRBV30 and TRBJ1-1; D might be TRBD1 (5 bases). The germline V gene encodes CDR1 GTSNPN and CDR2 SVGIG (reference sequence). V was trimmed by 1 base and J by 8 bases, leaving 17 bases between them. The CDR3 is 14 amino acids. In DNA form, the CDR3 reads TGTGCCTGGAGTGCGAGGAGAGGGTGGGGGGAAGCTTTCTTT. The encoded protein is CAWSARRGWGEAFF.

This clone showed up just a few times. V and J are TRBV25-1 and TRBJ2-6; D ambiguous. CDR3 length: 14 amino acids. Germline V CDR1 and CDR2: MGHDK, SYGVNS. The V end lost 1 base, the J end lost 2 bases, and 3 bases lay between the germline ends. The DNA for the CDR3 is TGTGCCAGCAGTGAATTCGCTGGGGCCAACGTCCTGACTTTC. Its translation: CASSEFAGANVLTF.

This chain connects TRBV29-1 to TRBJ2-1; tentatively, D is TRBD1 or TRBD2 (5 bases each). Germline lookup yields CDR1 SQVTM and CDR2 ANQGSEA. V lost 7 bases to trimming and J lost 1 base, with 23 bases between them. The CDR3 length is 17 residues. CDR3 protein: CSAWEQGSGSSYNEQFF. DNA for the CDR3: TGCAGCGCATGGGAGCAGGGAAGTGGGAGTTCCTACAATGAGCAGTTCTTC.

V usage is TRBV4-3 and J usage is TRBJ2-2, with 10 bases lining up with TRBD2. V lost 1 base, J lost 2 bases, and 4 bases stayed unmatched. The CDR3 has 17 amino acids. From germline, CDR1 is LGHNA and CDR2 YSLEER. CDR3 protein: CASSQAASGGNTGELFF. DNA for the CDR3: TGCGCCAGCAGCCAAGCTGCTAGCGGGGGAAACACCGGGGAGCTGTTTTTT.